Given below is one TCR beta chain in context. Its target is unknown. A read error may be the cause here, since a much bigger clone is one base away. Researchers generated TCR beta cDNA from approximately 0.55 ug of total RNA, relying on a constant-region primer. What produced the TCR beta libraries was three nested multiplex PCR rounds using slightly modified ARM-PCR. Each of the first two PCR rounds ran roughly 9 cycles with TRBV1-TRBV30 forward and C-beta reverse primers. TCRdb used MiXCR to reprocess the multiplex PCR reads, holding one entry per CDR3 protein. The data show hundreds of thousands of distinct CDR3 sequences, with more than 55% seen just once and approximately 9% held by the top ten. V was clipped by 8 bases and J by 7 bases, with 15 bases between them. The CDR3 is 14 amino acids. Looked up from germline, CDR1 is MNHNS and CDR2 is SASEGT. The source of the sample is a study of tumor-infiltrating lymphocytes in primary liver carcinoma. Study background: The patients had histopathologically diagnosed primary liver carcinoma, and their disease was treated by surgical resection. Stage T1-T3 N0M0 and a size of about 4 to 10 cm characterized the tumors. General study findings and limits: Samples, which were bulk and unsorted, did not allow CD4+ and CD8+ repertoires to be compared.

The study extracted blood RNA from unsorted whole blood and also extracted germline DNA. The V call is TRBV6-1, the J call TRBJ1-6, with D uncertain. Sequences were obtained from peripheral blood. The clonotype originates from a man aged 40-55 years with primary liver carcinoma and hepatitis B virus infection. The DNA of the CDR3 is TGTGCCAGCCGTTGGAGGGTTTTGAATTCACCCCTCCACTTT. Its protein product is CASRWRVLNSPLHF.